The subject of this entry is one T cell receptor beta chain. Healthy Caucasians alone served as donors. The entry originates in a study of identical twins. This CDR3 has 11 residues. V lost 4 bases, J lost 6 bases, and 7 bases lay in between. CDR1 DFQATT and CDR2 SNEGSKA come from the germline V gene (reference sequence). TCRdb passed the 5' RACE reads through MiXCR, listing each CDR3 protein once. This table has 450,000 or so distinct CDR3 sequences, approximately 24% appearing once. These data also formed part of another study, on T cells expressing NK-cell markers. That report adds: The CD3+CD56-NKG2C+ fraction was also led by these clonotypes in a few donors.

Material: CD4+ T cells sorted from blood. The chain employs TRBV20-1 and TRBJ2-1; D remains ambiguous. This sequence was found in a woman aged 18-30 years in good health. The CDR3 DNA is TGCAGTGCTACGGCCGGCAATGAGCAGTTCTTC. This translates into CSATAGNEQFF.